In this sample, the clone carrying this T cell receptor beta chain turned up once. The CDR3 is 18 residues long. With 1 base clipped from V and 3 bases from J, the junction kept 7 bases outside the gene matches. The V gene's germline CDR1 is LNHDA and CDR2 SQIVND (reference sequence). In the original analysis: Amplification of reference gene primers provided the estimated nucleated cell counts. Some clones are missing from TCRdb's copy, which holds only in-frame ones; the method was immunoSEQ multiplex PCR. The DNA gave D and trimming, while V, J and clone size come from that table. The sample has 80,000 to 90,000 clones, under 85% seen once; the top ten hold around 11%. These data come from a study of blood T cell repertoires in COVID-19. In the study overall: Samples of COVID-19 (acute and convalescent) were obtained from the United States, Italy and Spain. Nucleic acid was either cDNA or gDNA, and it came from T cells, B-cell-depleted T cells, or PBMCs.

The chain couples TRBV19 to TRBJ2-5; 14 bases fit TRBD2. This TCR derives from a man aged 70-80 years with acute or convalescent COVID-19. The sequencing sample was made of peripheral blood. CDR3 residues: CASSIASGLAGGKETQYF. CDR3 sequence (DNA): TGTGCCAGTAGTATAGCTTCTGGACTAGCGGGGGGTAAAGAGACCCAGTACTTC.